This T cell receptor beta chain was sequenced for a study of cytomegalovirus exposure and HLA in healthy donors. Overall study results and limits: Another analysis was done later, and it associated around 17,000 TCR beta sequences with HLA alleles at 0.05 false discovery rate.

The PCR was carried out with 60 Vbeta primers and 13 Jbeta primers. In the authors' workflow: About 88 million unique TCR beta chains, 9.5 million to 11 million of them shared, were counted by a later analysis. Sequenced by immunoSEQ multiplex PCR; TCRdb stores in-frame clones only, minus some. That table gives V, J and clone size, and the DNA gave D and trimming. This table has 120,000 to 150,000 clones, approximately 9% appearing once. As regards this clone: Antigen unknown.

Germline V gene lookup returns CDR1 SGHTA and CDR2 FQGNSA. The V segment lost 5 bases and the J segment 1 base; nucleotides outside the gene matches: 10. The length of the CDR3 is 19 residues. The chain couples TRBV7-2 to TRBJ2-1; TRBD2 matches at 14 bases. This TCR derives from a male donor in good health and CMV-seronegative. Sequenced input: PBMCs. This CDR3 is CASSQPTSGRARSYNEQFF. DNA of the CDR3: TGTGCCAGCAGCCAACCGACTAGCGGGAGGGCCAGGTCCTACAATGAGCAGTTCTTC.